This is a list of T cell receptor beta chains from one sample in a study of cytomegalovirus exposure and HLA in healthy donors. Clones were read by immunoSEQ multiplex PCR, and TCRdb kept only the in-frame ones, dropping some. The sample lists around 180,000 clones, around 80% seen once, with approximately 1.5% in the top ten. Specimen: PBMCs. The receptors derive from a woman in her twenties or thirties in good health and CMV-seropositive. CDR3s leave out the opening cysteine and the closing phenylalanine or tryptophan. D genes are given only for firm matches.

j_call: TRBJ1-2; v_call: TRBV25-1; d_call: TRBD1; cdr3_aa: ASSLLGTVGSGYT
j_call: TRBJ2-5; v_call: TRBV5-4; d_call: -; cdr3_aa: ASSLAVVAEVQETQY
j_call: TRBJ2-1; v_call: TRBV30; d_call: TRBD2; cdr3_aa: AWSKLAATLGTYNEQF
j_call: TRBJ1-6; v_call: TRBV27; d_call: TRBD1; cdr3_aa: ASSSGQRNSPLH
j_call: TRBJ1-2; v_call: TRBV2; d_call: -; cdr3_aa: ASRGAIEVT
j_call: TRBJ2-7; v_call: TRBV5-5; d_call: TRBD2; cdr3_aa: ASSFNGLAGASEQY
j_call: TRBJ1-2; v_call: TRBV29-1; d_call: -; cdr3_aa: SVEPGYDYGYT
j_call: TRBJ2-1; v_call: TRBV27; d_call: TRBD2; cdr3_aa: ASRLTSGTYNEQF
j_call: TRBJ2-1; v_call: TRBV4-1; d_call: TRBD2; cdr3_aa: ASSQIVLAGGTDNEQF
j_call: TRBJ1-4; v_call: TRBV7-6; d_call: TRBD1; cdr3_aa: ASSPGQGGEKLF
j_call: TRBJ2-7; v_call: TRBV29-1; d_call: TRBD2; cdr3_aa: SVELASGGIHYEQY
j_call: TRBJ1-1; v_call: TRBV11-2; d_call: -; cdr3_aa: ASSLVSRGGGTEAF
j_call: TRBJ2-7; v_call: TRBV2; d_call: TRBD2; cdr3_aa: TSSGLAGGLEQY
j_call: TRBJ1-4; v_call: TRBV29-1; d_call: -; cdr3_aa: SVWDGKGGEKLF
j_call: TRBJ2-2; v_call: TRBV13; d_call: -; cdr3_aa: ASSLGPGTFNTGELF
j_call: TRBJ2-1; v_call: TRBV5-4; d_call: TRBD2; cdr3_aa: ASSLSGEGNEQF
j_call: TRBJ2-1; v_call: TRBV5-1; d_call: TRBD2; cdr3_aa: ASSRGLAGGPDNEQF
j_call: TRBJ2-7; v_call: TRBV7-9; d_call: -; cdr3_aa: ASSLVAGGLF
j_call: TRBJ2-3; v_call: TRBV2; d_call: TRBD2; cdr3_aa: ASSGSLAASTDTQY
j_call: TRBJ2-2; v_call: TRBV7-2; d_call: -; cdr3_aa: ASSLELATGELF
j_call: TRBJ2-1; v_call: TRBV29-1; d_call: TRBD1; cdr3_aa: SVVRGPGNEQF
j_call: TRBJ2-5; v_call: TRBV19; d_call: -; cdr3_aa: ASSAREAGKETQY
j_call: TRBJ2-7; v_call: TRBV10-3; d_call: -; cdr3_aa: AISESNRITLEQY
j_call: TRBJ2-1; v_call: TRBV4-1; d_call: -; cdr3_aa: ASSQEKSGTGNEQF
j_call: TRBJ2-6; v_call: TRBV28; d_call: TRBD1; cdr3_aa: ASSSGTASGANVLT
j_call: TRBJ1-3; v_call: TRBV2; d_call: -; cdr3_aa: ASSEALPLRVVSPGNTIY
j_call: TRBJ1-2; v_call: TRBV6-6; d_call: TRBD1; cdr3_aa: ASIQGGVYGYT
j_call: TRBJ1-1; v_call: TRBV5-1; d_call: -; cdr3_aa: ASSGGTGWREAF
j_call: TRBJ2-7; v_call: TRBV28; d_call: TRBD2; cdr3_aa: ASSLWRGTYEQY
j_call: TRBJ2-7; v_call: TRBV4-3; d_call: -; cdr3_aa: ASSQDLSSYEQY
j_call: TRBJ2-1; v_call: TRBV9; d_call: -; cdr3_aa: ASSVVGSGGPSEQF
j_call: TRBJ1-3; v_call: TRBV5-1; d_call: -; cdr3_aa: ASSLAQGSGNTIY
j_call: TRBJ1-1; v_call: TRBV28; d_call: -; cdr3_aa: ASIDDSLRAF
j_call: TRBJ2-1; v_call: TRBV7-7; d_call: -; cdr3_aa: ASSPSGPRNEQF
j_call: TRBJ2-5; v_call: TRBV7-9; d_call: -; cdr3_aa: ASSFGGNGPETQY
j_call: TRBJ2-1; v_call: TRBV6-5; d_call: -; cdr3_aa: ASSLDSYNEQF
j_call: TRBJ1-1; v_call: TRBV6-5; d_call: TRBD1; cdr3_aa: ASRLRTGNTEAF
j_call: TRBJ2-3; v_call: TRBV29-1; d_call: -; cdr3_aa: SARLLDTDTQY
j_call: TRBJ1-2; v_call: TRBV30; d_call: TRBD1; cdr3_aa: AWRQGTGTGYGYT